A selection of T cell receptor beta chains follows, all from one sample in a study of cytomegalovirus exposure and HLA in healthy donors. The method was immunoSEQ multiplex PCR; TCRdb's version includes in-frame clones alone and lacks a portion of them. Among 76,000 or so clones listed, more than 65% were seen once. The material sequenced was PBMCs. These receptors were obtained from a woman between 40 and 50 years old in good health and CMV-seropositive. Each CDR3 is given with its conserved first and last residue. The D gene is left open where the match is weak. Clone size is given for some rows only: seen once, a few or many times, or a class if the clone is expanded.

v_call: TRBV4-1
clone_size: NA
d_call: NA
j_call: TRBJ1-2
cdr3_nt: TGCGCCAGCAGCCAAGATCGGGGGGACGTCTATGGCTACACCTTC
cdr3_aa: CASSQDRGDVYGYTF

v_call: TRBV7-2
clone_size: NA
d_call: TRBD2
j_call: TRBJ2-1
cdr3_nt: TGTGCCAGCAGCACCCACTTCGGGGGGAGCTCCTACAATGAGCAGTTCTTC
cdr3_aa: CASSTHFGGSSYNEQFF

v_call: TRBV28
clone_size: NA
d_call: TRBD1
j_call: TRBJ1-5
cdr3_nt: TGTGCCAGCAGGACCCAGACAGGGACCTATCAGCCCCAGCATTTT
cdr3_aa: CASRTQTGTYQPQHF

v_call: TRBV11-2
clone_size: NA
d_call: TRBD1
j_call: TRBJ2-7
cdr3_nt: TGTGCCAGCAGCTCAATCAACCGACAGGGGACCCCCTACGAGCAGTACTTC
cdr3_aa: CASSSINRQGTPYEQYF

v_call: TRBV5-6
clone_size: NA
d_call: NA
j_call: TRBJ2-3
cdr3_nt: TGTGCCAGCAGCCGTTCAGGCACAGATACGCAGTATTTT
cdr3_aa: CASSRSGTDTQYF

v_call: TRBV7-2
clone_size: NA
d_call: NA
j_call: TRBJ2-1
cdr3_nt: TGTGCCAGCAGCTTACCGGACAGAGGTGAGCAGTTCTTC
cdr3_aa: CASSLPDRGEQFF

v_call: TRBV2
clone_size: few
d_call: TRBD1
j_call: TRBJ1-5
cdr3_nt: TGTGCCAGCAGTCGACAGGGGTATAGCAATCAGCCCCAGCATTTT
cdr3_aa: CASSRQGYSNQPQHF

v_call: TRBV5-5
clone_size: NA
d_call: NA
j_call: TRBJ2-7
cdr3_nt: TGTGCCAGCAGCATACGACAGCCGTACGAGCAGTACTTC
cdr3_aa: CASSIRQPYEQYF

v_call: TRBV6-5
clone_size: few
d_call: NA
j_call: TRBJ1-5
cdr3_nt: TGTGCCAGCAGGGCCAACGACAGGAATCAGCCCCAGCATTTT
cdr3_aa: CASRANDRNQPQHF

v_call: TRBV4-3
clone_size: once
d_call: NA
j_call: TRBJ1-5
cdr3_nt: TGCGCCAGCAGCCAAGATCATTTTGAGGACAGCCTTAATCAGCCCCAGCATTTT
cdr3_aa: CASSQDHFEDSLNQPQHF

v_call: TRBV30
clone_size: NA
d_call: NA
j_call: TRBJ1-1
cdr3_nt: TGTGCCTGGAGCGAGGTGAACACTGAAGCTTTCTTT
cdr3_aa: CAWSEVNTEAFF

v_call: TRBV6-1
clone_size: NA
d_call: TRBD2
j_call: TRBJ2-7
cdr3_nt: TGTGCCAGCATTGGGACTAGCGGGTCCTACGAGCAGTACTTC
cdr3_aa: CASIGTSGSYEQYF

v_call: TRBV2
clone_size: NA
d_call: TRBD2
j_call: TRBJ2-5
cdr3_nt: TGTGCCAGCAGTGAAGCTGTAGCGGGGGGGCCAATCGGAGAGACCCAGTACTTC
cdr3_aa: CASSEAVAGGPIGETQYF

v_call: TRBV2
clone_size: NA
d_call: TRBD2
j_call: TRBJ2-7
cdr3_nt: TGTGCCAGCAGTGAAGAAAGCGGGGGGCTGTACGAGCAGTACTTC
cdr3_aa: CASSEESGGLYEQYF

v_call: TRBV10-3
clone_size: NA
d_call: TRBD2
j_call: TRBJ2-7
cdr3_nt: TGTGCCATCAGTGAGTCTAAGAGCGGGAGTTCCTACGAGCAGTACTTC
cdr3_aa: CAISESKSGSSYEQYF

v_call: TRBV29-1
clone_size: few
d_call: TRBD2
j_call: TRBJ2-1
cdr3_nt: TGCAGCGTTGTGTCGGCCCCGGGGGGGGGCCACCCCGACAATGAGCAGTTCTTC
cdr3_aa: CSVVSAPGGGHPDNEQFF

v_call: TRBV7-2
clone_size: NA
d_call: TRBD2
j_call: TRBJ2-1
cdr3_nt: TGTGCCAGCAGCTTAGGAGCGGGGCTAGCGGGGGCCTACAATGAGCAGTTCTTC
cdr3_aa: CASSLGAGLAGAYNEQFF

v_call: TRBV28
clone_size: few
d_call: NA
j_call: TRBJ2-5
cdr3_nt: TGTGCCAGCAGTTTATCGCGCAGGGAACATGAGACCCAGTACTTC
cdr3_aa: CASSLSRREHETQYF

v_call: TRBV4-3
clone_size: NA
d_call: NA
j_call: TRBJ2-1
cdr3_nt: TGCGCCAGCAGCCGAGGTGGCTCCTACAATGAGCAGTTCTTC
cdr3_aa: CASSRGGSYNEQFF

v_call: TRBV5-1
clone_size: few
d_call: TRBD1
j_call: TRBJ1-1
cdr3_nt: TGCGCCAGCAGCAACCCGGGACAGGGTAATACTGAAGCTTTCTTT
cdr3_aa: CASSNPGQGNTEAFF

v_call: TRBV5-1
clone_size: NA
d_call: NA
j_call: TRBJ2-5
cdr3_nt: TGCGCCAGCAGCCCAGCCCCTAGACTGCTCCAAGAGACCCAGTACTTC
cdr3_aa: CASSPAPRLLQETQYF

v_call: TRBV12-5
clone_size: NA
d_call: NA
j_call: TRBJ2-1
cdr3_nt: TGTGCTAGTGGCCAACAGATTTTGAGCTCCTACAATGAGCAGTTCTTC
cdr3_aa: CASGQQILSSYNEQFF

v_call: TRBV25-1
clone_size: NA
d_call: NA
j_call: TRBJ1-2
cdr3_nt: TGTGCCAGCAGTGAAGCCCACAGGGTTGGCTACACCTTC
cdr3_aa: CASSEAHRVGYTF

v_call: TRBV7-2
clone_size: NA
d_call: NA
j_call: TRBJ2-7
cdr3_nt: TGTGCCAGCAGCTTCGACAAAGTCTCCTACGAGCAGTACTTC
cdr3_aa: CASSFDKVSYEQYF

v_call: TRBV7-3
clone_size: NA
d_call: NA
j_call: TRBJ1-1
cdr3_nt: TGTGCCAGCAGCTTAACGGGTGGGCAAGGGGCTGAAGCTTTCTTT
cdr3_aa: CASSLTGGQGAEAFF

v_call: TRBV5-4
clone_size: once
d_call: TRBD1
j_call: TRBJ1-6
cdr3_nt: TGTGCCAGCAGCCAACCGGGACAGAGAGGTTCACCCCTCCACTTT
cdr3_aa: CASSQPGQRGSPLHF

v_call: TRBV19
clone_size: NA
d_call: NA
j_call: TRBJ1-1
cdr3_nt: TGTGCCAGTAGTCTCAGGATGAACACTGAAGCTTTCTTT
cdr3_aa: CASSLRMNTEAFF

v_call: TRBV7-6
clone_size: NA
d_call: TRBD2
j_call: TRBJ2-5
cdr3_nt: TGTGCCAGCAGCGCCTCGGGCGGGAGAGAGACCCAGTACTTC
cdr3_aa: CASSASGGRETQYF

v_call: TRBV6-5
clone_size: NA
d_call: NA
j_call: TRBJ2-1
cdr3_nt: TGTGCCAGCAGTTACTCGGGCGGGGATACCTACAATGAGCAGTTCTTC
cdr3_aa: CASSYSGGDTYNEQFF

v_call: TRBV6-6
clone_size: NA
d_call: TRBD1
j_call: TRBJ2-1
cdr3_nt: TGTGCCAGCAGTACCACCCGGACAGGGCTCTTGGGGGAGCAGTTCTTC
cdr3_aa: CASSTTRTGLLGEQFF

v_call: TRBV27
clone_size: NA
d_call: NA
j_call: TRBJ2-7
cdr3_nt: TGTGCCAGTCGCCGGACAGCGCCGACTTTTAGCGACTCCTACGAGCAGTACTTC
cdr3_aa: CASRRTAPTFSDSYEQYF

v_call: TRBV18
clone_size: few
d_call: TRBD1
j_call: TRBJ1-2
cdr3_nt: TGTGCCAGCTCACCTCCTATGGACAGGGGGGATGGCTACACCTTC
cdr3_aa: CASSPPMDRGDGYTF

v_call: TRBV13
clone_size: NA
d_call: TRBD2
j_call: TRBJ2-5
cdr3_nt: TGTGCCAGCAGCTTAGAGTCGCTAGCGGGGGGGCCGCAGGAGACCCAGTACTTC
cdr3_aa: CASSLESLAGGPQETQYF